This entry lists 23 T cell receptor beta chains sequenced from one sample in a study of cytomegalovirus exposure and HLA in healthy donors. A multiplex PCR was run with 60 Vbeta primers and 13 Jbeta primers. Generated by immunoSEQ multiplex PCR, the TCRdb table keeps only in-frame clones and is missing some. The sample lists about 200,000 clones, around 83% occurring once. The sample was PBMCs. These receptors were obtained from a woman in her forties in good health and CMV-seronegative.

The sample holds a few counts of this clone. The chain recombines TRBV2 with TRBJ2-1; D possibly corresponds to TRBD1 (6 bases). V was trimmed by 4 bases and J by 6 bases, leaving 13 bases between them. Germline V CDR1 and CDR2: SNHLY, FYNNEI. CDR3 length: 14 amino acids. CDR3 coding DNA: TGTGCCAGCAGTGGAACCACAGGGACCAATGAGCAGTTCTTC. Translating gives CASSGTTGTNEQFF.

This clone was observed a handful of times. The chain links TRBV7-9 to TRBJ2-1; TRBD2 matches at 7 bases. After removal of 4 bases from V and 0 bases from J, the junction contained 9 bases not matched to a gene. The CDR3 extends over 17 amino acids. CDR1 SEHNR and CDR2 FQNEAQ come from the germline V gene (reference sequence). DNA for the CDR3: TGTGCCAGCAGCTCCCTTAGCGGGTCGAGCTCCTACAATGAGCAGTTCTTC. Amino acids: CASSSLSGSSSYNEQFF. Full variable domain (remainder filled in from reference TRBV7-9 and TRBJ2-1): DTGVSQNPRHKITKRGQNVTFRCDPISEHNRLYWYRQTLGQGPEFLTYFQNEAQLEKSRLLSDRFSAERPKGSFSTLEIQRTEQGDSAMYLCASSSLSGSSSYNEQFFGPGTRLTVL.

Comment on this clone: One end of the junction is discordant with germline, which a read error may explain. The chain is built from TRBV2 and TRBJ2-2; tentatively, D is TRBD2 (6 bases). Germline V gene lookup returns CDR1 SNHLY and CDR2 FYNNEI. This CDR3 region has 13 residues. Here the CDR3 reads CASSERSTGGLFF. CDR3 nucleotides: TGTGCCAGCAGTGAGAGGTCAACCGGGGGGCTGTTTTTT. The complete variable domain, with remaining parts taken from reference TRBV2 and TRBJ2-2, reads EPEVTQTPSHQVTQMGQEVILRCVPISNHLYFYWYRQILGQKVEFLVSFYNNEISEKSEIFDDQFSVERPDGSNFTLKIRSTKLEDSAMYFCASSERSTGGLFFGEGSRLTVL.

The chain couples TRBV5-5 to TRBJ2-7; D is undetermined. Germline CDR1 is SGHKS and CDR2 is YYEKEE (reference sequence). V lost 0 bases and J 3 bases, leaving 13 bases between the germline ends. The length of the CDR3 is 15 residues. In nucleotides, the CDR3 is TGTGCCAGCAGCTTGGGAACTAACTCCCACTACGAGCAGTACTTC. Its protein is CASSLGTNSHYEQYF.

The rearrangement joins TRBV5-4 to TRBJ2-7; 8 bases are a match to TRBD2. CDR1 is SGHNT, CDR2 YYREEE, per germline (reference sequence). This CDR3 is built from 17 residues. Losses at the gene ends were 0 bases for V and 2 bases for J; bases not matched to a gene: 10. The CDR3 region has the DNA TGTGCCAGCAGCTTGGTGGTTCTAGCGGGTGTACCCTACGAGCAGTACTTC. Residues: CASSLVVLAGVPYEQYF.

CDR3 sequence reads: CASRGPSGSNEQFF. In DNA form, the CDR3 reads TGCGCCAGCAGGGGCCCTAGCGGGAGCAATGAGCAGTTCTTC. The J gene is TRBJ2-1, the V gene TRBV5-1; 10 bases are a match to TRBD2. In germline, CDR1 is SGHRS, CDR2 YFSETQ. The CDR3 spans 14 residues. After removal of 5 bases from V and 6 bases from J, the junction contained 5 bases not matched to a gene.

This sequence joins TRBV5-8 and TRBJ2-3; 14 bases map to TRBD2. V lost 4 bases, J lost 3 bases, and 10 bases stayed unmatched. The germline CDR1 and CDR2 sequences are SGHTS and YDEGEE. The CDR3 totals 18 residues. CDR3 sequence (DNA): TGTGCCAGCAGCCGGGGACTAGCGGGAGCCGTGGGTACAGATACGCAGTATTTT. Translation gives CASSRGLAGAVGTDTQYF.

This clone turned up a few times. The chain joins TRBV10-3 to TRBJ1-3, with a tentative D call TRBD1 (5 bases). This CDR3 region has 14 residues. Trimming took 7 bases from V and 8 from J, leaving 18 bases between them. Germline V lookup: CDR1 ENHRY, CDR2 SYGVKD. The CDR3 protein is CAIMGLPKADTIYF. The CDR3 nucleotides are TGTGCCATCATGGGACTCCCCAAAGCAGACACCATATATTTT.

This clone was picked up one time. The J gene is TRBJ1-5, the V gene TRBV28; 8 positions match TRBD1. CDR3 length: 15 residues. The junction had 4 bases not matched to a gene; V was cut back by 2 bases and J by 4 bases. Germline CDR1 is MDHEN and CDR2 is SYDVKM. The CDR3 loop reads CASSLQGANNQPQHF. The CDR3 DNA is TGTGCCAGCAGTTTACAGGGGGCCAATAATCAGCCCCAGCATTTT.

The rearrangement uses TRBV19 and TRBJ1-5; no definite D call. Per the germline V gene, CDR1 is LNHDA and CDR2 is SQIVND (reference sequence). The V end lost 3 bases, the J end lost 2 bases, and 8 bases lay between the germline ends. CDR3 length: 14 residues. As DNA, the CDR3 is TGTGCCAGTAGTATGGGGAGCGGCAATCAGCCCCAGCATTTT. It is translated as CASSMGSGNQPQHF. Full variable domain (remainder filled in from reference TRBV19 and TRBJ1-5): DGGITQSPKYLFRKEGQNVTLSCEQNLNHDAMYWYRQDPGQGLRLIYYSQIVNDFQKGDIAEGYSVSREKKESFPLTVTSAQKNPTAFYLCASSMGSGNQPQHFGDGTRLSIL.

This chain links TRBV4-2 with TRBJ2-2; 7 bases align to TRBD1. The junction had 3 bases not matched to a gene; V was cut back by 4 bases and J by 7 bases. The CDR3 runs 13 residues. Germline CDR1 is LGHNA and CDR2 is YNFKEQ. CDR3 region: CASSPRQGGELFF. The CDR3 region has the DNA TGTGCCAGCAGCCCTCGACAGGGCGGGGAGCTGTTTTTT.

The chain employs TRBV10-3 and TRBJ1-1, with D possibly TRBD1 on 6 matching bases. The V end lost 10 bases, the J end lost 7 bases, and 19 bases lay between the germline ends. This CDR3 region has 13 residues. The germline gives CDR1 ENHRY, CDR2 SYGVKD. In DNA form, the CDR3 reads TGTGCCACCCGGGGGGGGGCCTCGGATGAAGCTTTCTTT. Its translation is CATRGGASDEAFF.

The chain combines TRBV27 with TRBJ2-7; D may be TRBD2 (6 bases). Between the trimmed V and J ends, which lost 5 bases and 2 bases, there was a span of 13 bases. CDR3 length: 14 amino acids. From germline, CDR1 is MNHEY and CDR2 SMNVEV (reference sequence). CDR3 region: CASSPQRVAYEQYF. The DNA of the CDR3 is TGTGCCAGCAGTCCCCAGCGGGTAGCCTACGAGCAGTACTTC.

The V and J genes are TRBV5-4 and TRBJ2-7; 16 positions agree with TRBD2. Germline-derived CDR1 and CDR2 are SGHNT and YYREEE (reference sequence). This CDR3 is 15 amino acids long. The junction had 2 bases not matched to a gene; V was cut back by 4 bases and J by 4 bases. Here the CDR3 DNA reads TGTGCCAGCAGCCCGGGACTAGCGGGAGGGTACGAGCAGTACTTC. This codes for CASSPGLAGGYEQYF. The whole variable domain, remainder taken from reference TRBV5-4 and TRBJ2-7, is ETGVTQSPTHLIKTRGQQVTLRCSSQSGHNTVSWYQQALGQGPQFIFQYYREEENGRGNFPPRFSGLQFPNYSSELNVNALELDDSALYLCASSPGLAGGYEQYFGPGTRLTVT.

V gene TRBV14 combines with J gene TRBJ1-1; D possibly corresponds to TRBD1 (5 bases). The V and J ends lost 3 bases and 6 bases respectively, with 14 bases between them. Per the germline V gene, CDR1 is SGHDN and CDR2 is FVKESK. The CDR3 totals 14 residues. CDR3 protein: CASSQWQGRPEAFF. CDR3 sequence (DNA): TGTGCCAGCAGCCAGTGGCAGGGCCGGCCTGAAGCTTTCTTT.

The rearrangement joins TRBV21-1 to TRBJ1-2; TRBD1 is the table's D call and was not checked against the DNA. TRBV21-1 is a listed pseudogene. This CDR3 contains 15 residues. The CDR3 nucleotides are TGTGCCAGCAGCAAAGCCGGGACAGCGGAAGATGGCTACACCTTC. Translation: CASSKAGTAEDGYTF.

This clone was observed a handful of times. The V call is TRBV2, the J call TRBJ2-2, with 14 bases that match TRBD2. Germline CDR1 SNHLY, CDR2 FYNNEI. This CDR3 spans 15 amino acids. V shed 7 bases and J 6 bases; nucleotides not matched to a gene: 4. The CDR3 is CASKGTSGSSGELFF. CDR3 bases: TGTGCCAGCAAAGGGACTAGCGGGAGTTCCGGGGAGCTGTTTTTT. Using reference TRBV2 and TRBJ2-2 for the parts outside the CDR3, the full variable domain is EPEVTQTPSHQVTQMGQEVILRCVPISNHLYFYWYRQILGQKVEFLVSFYNNEISEKSEIFDDQFSVERPDGSNFTLKIRSTKLEDSAMYFCASKGTSGSSGELFFGEGSRLTVL.

The chain combines TRBV7-9 with TRBJ2-7; 10 bases agree with TRBD1. Germline V gene sequence: CDR1 SEHNR, CDR2 FQNEAQ (reference sequence). J lost 4 bases, V lost 4 bases, and 10 bases had no gene match. The CDR3 is 16 amino acids. The CDR3 nucleotides read TGTGCCAGCAGCTCAACCGGGACAGGGGCGAAATACGAGCAGTACTTC. This sequence encodes CASSSTGTGAKYEQYF.

The sample holds one count of this clone. The V gene is TRBV4-2, the J gene TRBJ2-7; D is ambiguous. Germline V gene data show CDR1 as LGHNA and CDR2 as YNFKEQ. Trimming cost V 0 bases and J 0 bases, with 6 bases left between them. The CDR3 has 14 residues. The CDR3 nucleotides read TGTGCCAGCAGCCAAGACTTCAGCTCCTACGAGCAGTACTTC. Translated, it gives CASSQDFSSYEQYF.

The CDR3 DNA follows: TGTGCCAGCAGTTTCGGACAGGGATATGGCTACACCTTC. It is translated as CASSFGQGYGYTF. The V and J genes are TRBV27 and TRBJ1-2; 8 nucleotides agree with TRBD1. Unmatched junction bases numbered 2, after V lost 3 bases and J lost 5 bases. The CDR3 covers 13 residues. Germline V gene sequence: CDR1 MNHEY, CDR2 SMNVEV (reference sequence).

The chain employs TRBV6-1 and TRBJ2-3; D possibly corresponds to TRBD2 (5 bases). This CDR3 has 11 amino acids. CDR1 and CDR2 (germline): MNHNS, SASEGT. The V and J ends lost 8 bases and 10 bases respectively, with 13 bases between them. CDR3 protein: CASGSSRSQYF. As DNA, the CDR3 is TGTGCCAGCGGTTCTAGCAGGTCGCAGTATTTT.

The V and J genes are TRBV5-1 and TRBJ2-7; 10 bases are a match to TRBD2. CDR3 length equals 16 residues. V lost 1 base and J lost 7; bases outside the gene matches: 11. Per germline, CDR1 SGHRS and CDR2 YFSETQ. The CDR3 DNA is TGCGCCAGCAGCTTGAGCGCTAGCGGGAGTACGGGGGAGCAGTACTTC. Amino acids: CASSLSASGSTGEQYF.

V is TRBV19 and J is TRBJ2-7, with 8 nucleotides matching TRBD2. V lost 2 bases to trimming and J lost 3 bases; unmatched junction nucleotides: 6. The CDR3 length is 15 residues. Per germline, CDR1 LNHDA and CDR2 SQIVND (reference sequence). CDR3 nucleotide sequence: TGTGCCAGTAGTATATGGCGGGAGGCGAGCTACGAGCAGTACTTC. It translates to CASSIWREASYEQYF.